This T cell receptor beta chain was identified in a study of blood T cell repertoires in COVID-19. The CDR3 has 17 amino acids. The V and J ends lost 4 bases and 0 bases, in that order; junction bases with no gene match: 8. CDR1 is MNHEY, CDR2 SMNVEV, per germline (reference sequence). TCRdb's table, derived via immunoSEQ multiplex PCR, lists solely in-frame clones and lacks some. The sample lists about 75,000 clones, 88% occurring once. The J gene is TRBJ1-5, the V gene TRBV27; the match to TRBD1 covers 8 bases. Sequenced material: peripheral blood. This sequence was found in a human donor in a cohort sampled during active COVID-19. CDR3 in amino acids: CASSSGQGLYSNQPQHF. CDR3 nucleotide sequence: TGTGCCAGCAGTTCCGGACAGGGACTCTATAGCAATCAGCCCCAGCATTTT.